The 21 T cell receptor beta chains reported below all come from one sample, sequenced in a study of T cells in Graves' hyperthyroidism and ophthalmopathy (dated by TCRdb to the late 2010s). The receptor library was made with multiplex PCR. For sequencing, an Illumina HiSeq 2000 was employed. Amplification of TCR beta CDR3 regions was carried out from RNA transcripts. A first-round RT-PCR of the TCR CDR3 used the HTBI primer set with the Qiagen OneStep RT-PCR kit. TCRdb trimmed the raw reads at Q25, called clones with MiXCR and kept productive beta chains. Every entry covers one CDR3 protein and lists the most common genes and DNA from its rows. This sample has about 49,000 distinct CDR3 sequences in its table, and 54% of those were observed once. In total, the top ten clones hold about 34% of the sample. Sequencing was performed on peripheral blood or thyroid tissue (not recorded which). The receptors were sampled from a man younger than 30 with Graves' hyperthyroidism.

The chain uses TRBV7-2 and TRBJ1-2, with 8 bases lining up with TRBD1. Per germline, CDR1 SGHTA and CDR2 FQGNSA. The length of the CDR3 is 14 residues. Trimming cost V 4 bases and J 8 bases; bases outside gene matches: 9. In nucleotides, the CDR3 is TGTGCCAGCAGCTACGTGGACAGGGTGCGCGGCTACACCTTC. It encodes CASSYVDRVRGYTF.

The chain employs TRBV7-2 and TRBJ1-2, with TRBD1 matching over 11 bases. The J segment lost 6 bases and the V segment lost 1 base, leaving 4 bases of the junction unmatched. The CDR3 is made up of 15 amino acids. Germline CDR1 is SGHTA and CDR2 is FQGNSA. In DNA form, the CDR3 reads TGTGCCAGCAGCTTAGGTGGGACAGGGGGAAATGGCTACACCTTC. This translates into CASSLGGTGGNGYTF. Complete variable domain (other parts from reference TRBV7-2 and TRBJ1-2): GAGVSQSPSNKVTEKGKDVELRCDPISGHTALYWYRQSLGQGLEFLIYFQGNSAPDKSGLPSDRFSAERTGGSVSTLTIQRTQQEDSAVYLCASSLGGTGGNGYTFGSGTRLTVV.

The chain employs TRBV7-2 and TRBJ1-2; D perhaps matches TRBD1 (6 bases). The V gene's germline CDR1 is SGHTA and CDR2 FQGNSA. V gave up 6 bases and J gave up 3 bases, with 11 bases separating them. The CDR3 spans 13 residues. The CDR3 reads CASSSNRDYGYTF. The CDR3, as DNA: TGTGCCAGCAGTTCGAACAGGGACTATGGCTACACCTTC.

Written as DNA, the CDR3 is TGTGCCAGCAGTAGAGGGGAGTGGGCCTACGAGCAGTACTTC. It translates to CASSRGEWAYEQYF. V gene TRBV7-9 combines with J gene TRBJ2-7, with D perhaps assigned TRBD1 or TRBD2 (5 bases each). Germline loops: CDR1 SEHNR, CDR2 FQNEAQ (reference sequence). CDR3 length equals 14 residues. V lost 6 bases and J 2 bases, leaving 14 bases between the germline ends.

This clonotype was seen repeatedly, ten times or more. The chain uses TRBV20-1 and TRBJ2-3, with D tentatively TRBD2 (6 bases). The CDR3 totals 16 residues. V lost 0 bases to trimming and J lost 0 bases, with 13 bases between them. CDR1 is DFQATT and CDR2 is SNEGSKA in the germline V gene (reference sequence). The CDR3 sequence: CSARDYGGLSTDTQYF. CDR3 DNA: TGCAGTGCTAGAGATTACGGGGGACTTAGCACAGATACGCAGTATTTT.

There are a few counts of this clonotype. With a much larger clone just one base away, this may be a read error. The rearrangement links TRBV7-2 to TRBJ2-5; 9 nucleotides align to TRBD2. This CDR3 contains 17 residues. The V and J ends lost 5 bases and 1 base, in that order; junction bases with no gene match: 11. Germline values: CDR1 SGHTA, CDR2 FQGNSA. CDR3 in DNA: TGTGCCAGCAGCGCCGACCCGGCGGGGGGGTTCCAAGAGACCCAGTACTTC. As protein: CASSADPAGGFQETQYF.

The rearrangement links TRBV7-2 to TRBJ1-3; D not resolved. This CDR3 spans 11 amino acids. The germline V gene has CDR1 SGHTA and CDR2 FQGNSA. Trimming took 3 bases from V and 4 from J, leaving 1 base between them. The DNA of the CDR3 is TGTGCCAGCAGCTTCGGAAACACCATATATTTT. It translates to CASSFGNTIYF.

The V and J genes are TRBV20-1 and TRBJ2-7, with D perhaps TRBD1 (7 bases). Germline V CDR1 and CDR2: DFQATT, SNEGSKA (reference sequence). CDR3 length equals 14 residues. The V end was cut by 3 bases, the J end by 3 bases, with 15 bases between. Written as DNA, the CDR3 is TGCAGTGCTAGCAGGGGGGACGGGGGCTACGAGCAGTACTTC. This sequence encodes CSASRGDGGYEQYF.

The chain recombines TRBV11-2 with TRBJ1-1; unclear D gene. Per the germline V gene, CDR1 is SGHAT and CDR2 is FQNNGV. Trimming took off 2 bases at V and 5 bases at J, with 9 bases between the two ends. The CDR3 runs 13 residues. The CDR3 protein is CASSLSVETEAFF. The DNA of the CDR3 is TGTGCCAGCAGCTTATCGGTAGAGACTGAAGCTTTCTTT.

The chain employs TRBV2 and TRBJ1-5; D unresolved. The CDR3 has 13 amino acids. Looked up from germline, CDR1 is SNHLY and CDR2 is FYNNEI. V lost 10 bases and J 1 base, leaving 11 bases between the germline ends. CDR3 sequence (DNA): TGTGCCACCGGTGCATCAAGCAATCAGCCCCAGCATTTT. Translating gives CATGASSNQPQHF.

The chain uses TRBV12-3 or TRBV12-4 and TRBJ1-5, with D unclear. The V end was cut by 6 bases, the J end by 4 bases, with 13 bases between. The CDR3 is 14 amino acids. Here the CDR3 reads CASSVDGGNQPQHF. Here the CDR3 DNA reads TGTGCCAGCAGCGTAGACGGTGGAAATCAGCCCCAGCATTTT.

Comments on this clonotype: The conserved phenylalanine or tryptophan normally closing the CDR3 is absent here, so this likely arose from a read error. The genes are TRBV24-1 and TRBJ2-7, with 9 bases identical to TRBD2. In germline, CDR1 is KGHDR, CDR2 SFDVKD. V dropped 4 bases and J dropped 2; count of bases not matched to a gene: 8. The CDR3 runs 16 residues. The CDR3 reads CATSDSGLAHTYEQYL. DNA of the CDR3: TGTGCCACCAGTGACTCAGGACTAGCGCACACCTACGAGCAGTACCTC.

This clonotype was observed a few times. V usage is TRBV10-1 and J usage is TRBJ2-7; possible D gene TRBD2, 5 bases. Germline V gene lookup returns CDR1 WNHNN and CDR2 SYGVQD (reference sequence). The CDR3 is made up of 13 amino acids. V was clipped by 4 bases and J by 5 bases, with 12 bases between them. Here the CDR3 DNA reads TGCGCCAGCAGTGGAGGGCCTCGGGACGAGCAGTACTTC. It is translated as CASSGGPRDEQYF.

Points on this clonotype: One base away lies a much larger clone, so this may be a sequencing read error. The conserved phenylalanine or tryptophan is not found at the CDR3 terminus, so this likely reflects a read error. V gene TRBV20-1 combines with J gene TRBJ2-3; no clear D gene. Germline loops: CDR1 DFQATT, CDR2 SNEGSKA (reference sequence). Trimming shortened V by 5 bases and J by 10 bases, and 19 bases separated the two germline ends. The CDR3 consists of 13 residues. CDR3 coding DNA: TGCAGTGCTCGGAATCCTCGTTCCGTGTCGCAGTATCTT. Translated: CSARNPRSVSQYL.

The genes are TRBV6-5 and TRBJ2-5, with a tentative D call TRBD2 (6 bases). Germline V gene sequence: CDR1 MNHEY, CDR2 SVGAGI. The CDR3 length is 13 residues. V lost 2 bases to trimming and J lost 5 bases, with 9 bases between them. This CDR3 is CASSYGLAETQYF. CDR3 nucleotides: TGTGCCAGCAGTTACGGTCTAGCGGAGACCCAGTACTTC.

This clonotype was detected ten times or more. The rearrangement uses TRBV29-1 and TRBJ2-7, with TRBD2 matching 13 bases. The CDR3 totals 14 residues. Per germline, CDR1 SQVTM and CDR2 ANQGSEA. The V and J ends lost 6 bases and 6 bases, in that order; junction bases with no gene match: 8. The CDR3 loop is CSVRPGTSGTEQYF. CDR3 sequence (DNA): TGCAGCGTGAGGCCCGGGACTAGCGGGACCGAGCAGTACTTC.

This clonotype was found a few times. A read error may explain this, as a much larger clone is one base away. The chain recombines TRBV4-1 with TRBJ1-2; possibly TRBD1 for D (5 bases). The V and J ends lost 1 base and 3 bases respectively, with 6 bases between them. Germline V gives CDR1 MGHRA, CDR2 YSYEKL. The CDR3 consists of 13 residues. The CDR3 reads CASSQGGDYGYTF. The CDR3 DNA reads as TGCGCCAGCAGCCAAGGAGGGGACTATGGCTACACCTTC.

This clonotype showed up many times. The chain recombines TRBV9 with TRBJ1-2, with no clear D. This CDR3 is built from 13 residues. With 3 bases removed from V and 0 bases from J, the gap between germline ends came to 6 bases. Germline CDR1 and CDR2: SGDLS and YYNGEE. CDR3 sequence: CASSGAANYGYTF. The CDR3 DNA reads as TGTGCCAGCAGCGGGGCGGCTAACTATGGCTACACCTTC.

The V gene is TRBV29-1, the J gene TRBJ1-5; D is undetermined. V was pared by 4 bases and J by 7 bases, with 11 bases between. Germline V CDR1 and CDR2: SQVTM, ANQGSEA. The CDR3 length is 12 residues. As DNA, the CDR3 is TGCAGCGTTGGCGGCGGAACCCAGCCCCAGCATTTT. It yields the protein CSVGGGTQPQHF. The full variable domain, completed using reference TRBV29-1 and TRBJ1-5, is SAVISQKPSRDICQRGTSLTIQCQVDSQVTMMFWYRQQPGQSLTLIATANQGSEATYESGFVIDKFPISRPNLTFSTLTVSNMSPEDSSIYLCSVGGGTQPQHFGDGTRLSIL.

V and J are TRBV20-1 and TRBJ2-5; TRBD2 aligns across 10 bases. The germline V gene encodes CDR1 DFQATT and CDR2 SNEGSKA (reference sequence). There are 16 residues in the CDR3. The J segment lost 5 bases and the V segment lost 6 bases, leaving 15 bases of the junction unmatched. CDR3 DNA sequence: TGCAGTGCCCCTAGACTAGCGGGTGCAGCAGGGGAGACCCAGTACTTC. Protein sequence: CSAPRLAGAAGETQYF.

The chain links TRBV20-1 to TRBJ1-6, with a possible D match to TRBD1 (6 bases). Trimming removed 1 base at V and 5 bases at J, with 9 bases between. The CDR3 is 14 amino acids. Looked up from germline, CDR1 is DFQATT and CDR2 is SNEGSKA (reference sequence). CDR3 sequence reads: CSARVPGDNSPLHF. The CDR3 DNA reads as TGCAGTGCTAGAGTCCCAGGGGATAATTCACCCCTCCACTTT.